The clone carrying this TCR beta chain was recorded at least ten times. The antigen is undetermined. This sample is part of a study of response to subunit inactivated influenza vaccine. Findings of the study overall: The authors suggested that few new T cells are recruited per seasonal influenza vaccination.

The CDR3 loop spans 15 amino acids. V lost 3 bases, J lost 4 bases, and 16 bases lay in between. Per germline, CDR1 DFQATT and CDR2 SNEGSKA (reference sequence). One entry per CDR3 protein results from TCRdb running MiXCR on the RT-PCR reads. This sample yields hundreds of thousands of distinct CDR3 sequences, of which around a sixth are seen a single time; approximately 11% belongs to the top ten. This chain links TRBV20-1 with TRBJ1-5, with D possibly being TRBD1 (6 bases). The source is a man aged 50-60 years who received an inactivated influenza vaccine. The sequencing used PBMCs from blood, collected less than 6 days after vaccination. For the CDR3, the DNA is TGCAGTGCTAGCCAGGGACACTGGGGAAATCAGCCCCAGCATTTT. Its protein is CSASQGHWGNQPQHF.